Sequencing of this TCR beta chain was carried out in a study of T cells in Graves' hyperthyroidism and ophthalmopathy. Study-level points and caveats: In blood, most of the thyroid clonotypes expanded above 0.001 were also present. Ophthalmopathy could be told apart from stable hyperthyroidism with a 13 V-J model.

The sample holds many counts of this clonotype. Its matching antigen is unknown. The CDR3 extends over 13 amino acids. Trimming cost V 4 bases and J 8 bases, with 11 bases left between them. CDR1 and CDR2 (germline): ENHRY, SYGVKD. Amplification yielded TCR beta CDR3 regions, with RNA transcripts as the source. With the HTBI primer set, the TCR CDR3 went through a first round of RT-PCR. TCRdb passed the multiplex PCR reads through MiXCR, listing each CDR3 protein once. The repertoire includes around 800,000 distinct CDR3 sequences, over 35% of them detected once, and around 9.3% sits in the top ten. Hyperthyroidism had been newly diagnosed in patients aged 18 to 65, and its duration was under 2 months. Based on clinical symptoms, serum thyroxine and TRAb, thyroid ultrasound and orbital computed tomography, diagnoses were reached.

Sequenced sample: blood. This clonotype originated in a young man with Graves' hyperthyroidism. This sequence joins TRBV10-3 and TRBJ1-4; TRBD1 might be the D (5 bases). The DNA for the CDR3 is TGTGCCATCAGTGTCAGGGAAAGGGAAAAACTGTTTTTT. Protein sequence: CAISVREREKLFF.